This record concerns one T cell receptor beta chain sequence. This entry comes from a study of blood T cell repertoires in COVID-19. The wider study: T cells, B-cell-depleted T cells, or PBMCs supplied cDNA or gDNA.

As originally analysed: Amplifying reference gene primers gave estimates of nucleated cell counts. Sequencing was performed with immunoSEQ multiplex PCR; in TCRdb, only in-frame clones are kept and a portion is missing. Clonal size and the V and J genes are those of that table, whereas D and trimming came from the DNA. The sample contains about 140,000 clones, around 86% of which appear only once. This CDR3 has 16 residues. With 2 bases clipped from V and 7 bases from J, the junction kept 8 bases outside the gene matches. The germline V gene encodes CDR1 LGHNA and CDR2 YNFKEQ. The V call is TRBV4-2, the J call TRBJ1-5, with TRBD1 matching 10 bases. The specimen sequenced was peripheral blood. The sequence came from a human donor in a cohort sampled during active COVID-19. CDR3 coding DNA: TGTGCCAGCAGCCAAACCACGACAGGGGGCGGCCAGCCCCAGCATTTT. It codes for CASSQTTTGGGQPQHF.